These 5 T cell receptor beta chains came from one sample sequenced in a study of CD8+ T cells in alopecia areata. Extracted RNA was reverse transcribed into cDNA, the sequencing template. Sequenced by immunoSEQ multiplex PCR; TCRdb stores in-frame clones only, minus some. The data contain 120,000 or so clones, roughly 63% of them singletons. Treatment noted: oral pan-JAK inhibitor, 5-10 mg twice daily. The input for sequencing was CD8+ T cells sorted from blood, taken at week 4, from a patient treated with tofacitinib. These receptors were obtained from a human donor with alopecia areata.

With respect to this clone: Additional DNA sequences in this sample encode the identical CDR3. This sequence joins TRBV30 and TRBJ1-5; D remains ambiguous. The germline gives CDR1 GTSNPN, CDR2 SVGIG (reference sequence). V lost 1 base to trimming and J lost 4 bases, with 8 bases between them. The CDR3 runs 13 residues. The CDR3 sequence is CAWSDTGNQPQHF. CDR3 sequence (DNA): TGTGCCTGGAGTGACACTGGGAATCAGCCCCAGCATTTT. The full variable domain, in which reference TRBV30 and TRBJ1-5 provide the parts outside the CDR3, is SQTIHQWPATLVQPVGSPLSLECTVEGTSNPNLYWYRQAAGRGLQLLFYSVGIGQISSEVPQNLSASRPQDRQFILSSKKLLLSDSGFYLCAWSDTGNQPQHFGDGTRLSIL.

This chain links TRBV10-3 with TRBJ2-5; 9 bases line up with TRBD2. CDR3 length: 15 residues. Germline V lookup: CDR1 ENHRY, CDR2 SYGVKD. The V and J ends lost 10 bases and 3 bases, in that order; junction bases with no gene match: 12. DNA of the CDR3: TGTGCCACAGGCGGACTAGCGAATGCGAAAGAGACCCAGTACTTC. Translating gives CATGGLANAKETQYF.

The chain links TRBV4-2 to TRBJ2-5; 7 positions agree with TRBD2. This CDR3 region has 15 residues. The germline V gene has CDR1 LGHNA and CDR2 YNFKEQ. The V segment lost 4 bases and the J segment 5 bases; nucleotides outside the gene matches: 10. DNA for the CDR3: TGTGCCAGCAGCCTCATCAGCGGGGAAGGGGAGACCCAGTACTTC. Residues: CASSLISGEGETQYF.

The V call is TRBV7-2, the J call TRBJ2-7; no firm D call. This CDR3 has 12 residues. V lost 4 bases, J lost 2 bases, and 6 bases lay in between. Looked up from germline, CDR1 is SGHTA and CDR2 is FQGNSA. The CDR3 spells CASSSTAYEQYF. CDR3 DNA: TGTGCCAGCAGCTCCACCGCCTACGAGCAGTACTTC.

The chain combines TRBV4-3 with TRBJ1-2; D remains unclear. There are 14 residues in the CDR3. Germline assignment: CDR1 LGHNA and CDR2 YSLEER. V was shortened by 1 base and J by 4 bases, with 10 bases between the two germline ends. CDR3 protein: CASSQVGETYGYTF. Here the CDR3 DNA reads TGCGCCAGCAGCCAAGTTGGAGAGACCTATGGCTACACCTTC.